This is a list of T cell receptor beta chains from one sample in a study of blood T cell repertoires in COVID-19. Method: immunoSEQ multiplex PCR; TCRdb's copy keeps in-frame clones and lacks some. Altogether 180,000 or so clones are present, roughly 89% being singletons, with the ten largest covering over 2%. Input material: PBMCs or T cells enriched from blood (not recorded which). These receptors were collected from a woman aged 40 to 50 with acute COVID-19. Both conserved end residues are part of each CDR3. Fields, in order: J gene, V gene, D gene, clone size, CDR3 DNA, CDR3 protein. A D gene is named only where the DNA matches it firmly. Only some rows state a clone size, as once, few, many or a class for expanded clones.

>TRBJ2-5|TRBV7-9|TRBD2|.
TGTGCCAGCAGCTTAGGGACTAGCGAGCACCAAGAGACCCAGTACTTC
CASSLGTSEHQETQYF
>TRBJ1-4|TRBV18|.|.
TGTGCCAGCTCAGAACAGGAAGGAAAACTGTTTTTT
CASSEQEGKLFF
>TRBJ2-3|TRBV27|TRBD1|.
TGTGCCAGCAGTTTAGGGACAGGGGATACGCAGTATTTT
CASSLGTGDTQYF
>TRBJ2-7|TRBV12-3/TRBV12-4|TRBD2|.
TGTGCCAGCAGGCCGGGACTAGGGGAAGAGCAGTACTTC
CASRPGLGEEQYF
>TRBJ2-7|TRBV15|.|.
TGTGCCACCAGCAGAGCCCGGGGGACCTACGAGCAGTACTTC
CATSRARGTYEQYF
>TRBJ2-1|TRBV2|.|.
TGTGCCAGCAGATTCTACTACTACAATGAGCAGTTCTTC
CASRFYYYNEQFF
>TRBJ1-5|TRBV5-1|.|.
TGCGCCAGCAGTCAGGACGGAGGAAATCAGCCCCAGCATTTT
CASSQDGGNQPQHF
>TRBJ2-2|TRBV9|TRBD1|.
TGTGCCAGCAGCGTAGACCCTCGGGGACAGACCGGGGAGCTGTTTTTT
CASSVDPRGQTGELFF
>TRBJ2-3|TRBV28|TRBD2|.
TGTGCCAGCCTGAGGACTAGCGGCACAGATACGCAGTATTTT
CASLRTSGTDTQYF
>TRBJ1-2|TRBV28|.|.
TGTGCCAGCAGACTCGGGACAAGACAAAACTATGGCTACACCTTC
CASRLGTRQNYGYTF
>TRBJ1-5|TRBV19|.|.
TGTGCCAGTAGGGGGCGAGGCAATCAGCCCCAGCATTTT
CASRGRGNQPQHF
>TRBJ2-3|TRBV4-3|TRBD2|.
TGCGCCAGCAGCCAAGAACTAGCGGGATGGGCAGATACGCAGTATTTT
CASSQELAGWADTQYF
>TRBJ2-5|TRBV11-2|.|.
TGTGCCAGCAGCTTAGGTGGGGGGGAGACCCAGTACTTC
CASSLGGGETQYF
>TRBJ1-2|TRBV2|.|.
TGTGCCAGCAGTGCTGTCCGGAACTATGGCTACACCTTC
CASSAVRNYGYTF
>TRBJ2-1|TRBV9|TRBD1|.
TGTGCCAGCAGCGCCACTTTGCAGGGGGCGGCCAATGAGCAGTTCTTC
CASSATLQGAANEQFF
>TRBJ1-1|TRBV6-5|.|once
TGTGCCAGCAGTCGACAGAACTCAGACGAAGCTTTCTTT
CASSRQNSDEAFF
>TRBJ2-3|TRBV4-1|.|.
TGCGCCAGCAGCCAAGAACCAAGCGCCACAGATACGCAGTATTTT
CASSQEPSATDTQYF
>TRBJ1-2|TRBV7-6|.|.
TGTGCCAGCAGCTTAGGAACTGGGCACCCCTATGGCTACACCTTC
CASSLGTGHPYGYTF
>TRBJ2-3|TRBV9|.|.
TGTGCCAGCAGCGTAGGGGGACTCGGCACAGATACGCAGTATTTT
CASSVGGLGTDTQYF
>TRBJ2-6|TRBV6-5|.|few
TGTGCCAGCAGTTTACACGTCTCTGGGGCCAACGTCCTGACTTTC
CASSLHVSGANVLTF
>TRBJ2-2|TRBV27|.|once
TGTGCCAGCAGTACCCTTCCCCGGGGTAGCCCCGGGGAGCTGTTTTTT
CASSTLPRGSPGELFF
>TRBJ2-1|TRBV27|TRBD2|.
TGTGCCAGCAGTTTCTGGACTAGCGGGGCCAGCTCCTACAATGAGCAGTTCTTC
CASSFWTSGASSYNEQFF
>TRBJ2-5|TRBV4-1|.|once
TGCGCCAGCAGCCAGGCCTTGGGGGGGGCCCAAGAGACCCAGTACTTC
CASSQALGGAQETQYF
>TRBJ2-3|TRBV23-1|TRBD2|.
TGCGCCAGCACTATCGGGACTAGCGGTTGCACAGATACGCAGTATTTT
CASTIGTSGCTDTQYF
>TRBJ2-6|TRBV14|.|.
TGTGCCAGCAGCCAAAAAACAGGGTTCGCCAACGTCCTGACTTTC
CASSQKTGFANVLTF
>TRBJ2-1|TRBV19|TRBD2|.
TGTGCCAGTAGTGCTGGGACTAGCGGGTACAATGAGCAGTTCTTC
CASSAGTSGYNEQFF
>TRBJ2-3|TRBV2|TRBD2|.
TGTGCCAGCAGGGGACTAGCGGGGGGGCCCACAGATACGCAGTATTTT
CASRGLAGGPTDTQYF
>TRBJ2-7|TRBV6-2/TRBV6-3|TRBD2|.
TGTGCCAGCAGTTCCCTAAATAGCGGGAGAGCGGGCGAGCAGTATTTC
CASSSLNSGRAGEQYF
>TRBJ1-3|TRBV4-1|.|.
TGCGCCAGCAGTCCACCGGGGGGCTCTGGAAACACCATATATTTT
CASSPPGGSGNTIYF
>TRBJ1-1|TRBV30|.|.
TGTGCCTGGAGTGCCTGGAACACTGAAGCTTTCTTT
CAWSAWNTEAFF
>TRBJ2-7|TRBV4-3|.|.
TGCGCCAGCAGCCAGAATGGTGAAAGGGGGTTCTACGAGCAGTACTTC
CASSQNGERGFYEQYF
>TRBJ2-2|TRBV7-3|.|.
TGTGCCAGCAGACCCCAGGGTAGCCCGATTGCCGGGGAGCTGTTTTTT
CASRPQGSPIAGELFF
>TRBJ1-5|TRBV14|.|.
TGTGCCAGCAGCCCCTACGGTAGCAATCAGCCCCAGCATTTT
CASSPYGSNQPQHF
>TRBJ1-1|TRBV7-9|TRBD1|.
TGTGCCGTGGGGTTAGGGACAGGGTTGGGAGAAGCTTTCTTT
CAVGLGTGLGEAFF
>TRBJ1-4|TRBV27|TRBD1|.
TGTGCCAGCAGTTTATCGAACAGGGGGCATGAAAAACTGTTTTTT
CASSLSNRGHEKLFF
>TRBJ1-3|TRBV7-8|.|.
TGTGCCAGCAGCTTAGGCGGCTCTGGAAACACCATATATTTT
CASSLGGSGNTIYF
>TRBJ1-1|TRBV2|.|.
TGTGCCAGAGGACAGAACACTGAAGCTTTCTTT
CARGQNTEAFF
>TRBJ1-5|TRBV6-5|.|.
TGTGCCAGCACCCCCCAGGGGAAAGGCAATCAGCCCCAGCATTTT
CASTPQGKGNQPQHF
>TRBJ1-6|TRBV6-5|.|once
TGTGCCAGCAGTCCGCGACAGCCGGGTGATTCACCCCTCCACTTT
CASSPRQPGDSPLHF
>TRBJ1-1|TRBV3-1/TRBV3-2|.|few
TGTGCCAGCAGTTCCAGGGGTATGAACACTGAAGCTTTCTTT
CASSSRGMNTEAFF
>TRBJ2-2|TRBV3-1/TRBV3-2|.|.
TGTGCCAGCAGCCAAGTCTTCAGGAGGGGTCGGGCCGGGGAGCTGTTTTTT
CASSQVFRRGRAGELFF
>TRBJ2-3|TRBV29-1|.|.
TGCAGCGTCGAGCCCTACACAGATACGCAGTATTTT
CSVEPYTDTQYF
>TRBJ2-1|TRBV27|TRBD2|.
TGTGCCAGCAGTTTCACCTTATTGGGACTAGCGGGATACAATGAGCAGTTCTTC
CASSFTLLGLAGYNEQFF
>TRBJ1-5|TRBV7-8|.|.
TGTGCCAGCAGCAATACCCTCAGGGACAATCAGCCCCAGCATTTT
CASSNTLRDNQPQHF
>TRBJ1-2|TRBV2|.|.
TGTGCCAGCAGTAGGAGGGGCGATGGCTACACCTTC
CASSRRGDGYTF
>TRBJ1-2|TRBV6-2/TRBV6-3|.|.
TGTGCCAGCAGTCCACCGGGACTGCCTGGCTATGGCTACACCTTC
CASSPPGLPGYGYTF
>TRBJ2-7|TRBV6-5|.|.
TGTGCCAGCACCGGAGAGGGCAGGGAGCAGTACTTC
CASTGEGREQYF
>TRBJ2-6|TRBV4-1|TRBD1|.
TGCGCCAGCAGCCCAGGTCCCGGGACAGGTTCTGGGGCCAACGTCCTGACTTTC
CASSPGPGTGSGANVLTF
>TRBJ2-7|TRBV7-8|.|.
TGTGCCAGCAGCCGAGTCCAGCTAGTGGGCGAGCAGTACTTC
CASSRVQLVGEQYF
>TRBJ1-5|TRBV30|.|.
TGTGCCTGGAGTGGGGCAGGAATTGGCAATCAGCCCCAGCATTTT
CAWSGAGIGNQPQHF
>TRBJ2-1|TRBV18|.|.
TGTGCCAGCTGCCTAACAGGGTACAATGAGCAGTTCTTC
CASCLTGYNEQFF
>TRBJ1-1|TRBV5-1|TRBD1|.
TGCGCCAGCAGCCCTGCACCTCCGGGACAGGGGGCGTTCGGCACTGAAGCTTTCTTT
CASSPAPPGQGAFGTEAFF
>TRBJ2-1|TRBV6-4|.|.
TGTGCCAGCAGTGACTCAAACCGGGGTTCCTACAATGAGCAGTTCTTC
CASSDSNRGSYNEQFF
>TRBJ2-3|TRBV5-6|.|.
TGTGCCAGCAGCTTCGAGGGTCCTAGCACAGATACGCAGTATTTT
CASSFEGPSTDTQYF
>TRBJ2-1|TRBV4-1|TRBD2|.
TGCGCCAGCAGCCAAGCACCTAGCGGGGGCCGTTACAATGAGCAGTTCTTC
CASSQAPSGGRYNEQFF
>TRBJ1-5|TRBV6-5|TRBD1|once
TGTGCCAGCACCGATCCGGGACAGGGGAATCAGCCCCAGCATTTT
CASTDPGQGNQPQHF
>TRBJ2-7|TRBV3-1/TRBV3-2|TRBD2|.
TGTGCCAGCAGCCCCCGGACTAGCGGCCAGGAGCAGTACTTC
CASSPRTSGQEQYF
>TRBJ2-1|TRBV15|.|.
TGTGCCACCAGCAGAGATGGCTCGGGAGCGGATGAGCAGTTCTTC
CATSRDGSGADEQFF
>TRBJ2-7|TRBV12-3/TRBV12-4|.|.
TGTGCCAGCAGTTTACGAGGCAACCCGATCTTC
CASSLRGNPIF